The 20 T cell receptor beta chains given below trace back to one sample, sequenced in a study of blood T cell repertoires in COVID-19. Libraries were prepared by immunoSEQ multiplex PCR; TCRdb keeps only in-frame clonotypes and omits some of them. The sample shows around 37,000 clones, around 90% of them seen only once. The specimen sequenced was peripheral blood. These receptors all stem from a man aged 55 to 70 with acute or convalescent COVID-19.

The chain carries TRBV4-2 and TRBJ2-5; 16 bases fit TRBD2. Germline assignment: CDR1 LGHNA and CDR2 YNFKEQ. This CDR3 has 18 amino acids. V was clipped by 1 base and J by 2 bases; unmatched bases: 4. The CDR3: CASSQVGTSGRAQETQYF. The DNA of the CDR3 is TGTGCCAGCAGCCAAGTCGGGACTAGCGGGAGGGCTCAAGAGACCCAGTACTTC.

The rearrangement joins TRBV5-1 to TRBJ1-4, with D possibly TRBD1 on 6 matching bases. This CDR3 region has 14 residues. Germline CDR1 SGHRS, CDR2 YFSETQ. The V end was cut by 5 bases, the J end by 8 bases, with 16 bases between. DNA of the CDR3: TGCGCCAGCAGAACCCAGGGGTTGCGCGAAAAACTGTTTTTT. Amino acids: CASRTQGLREKLFF.

This chain uses TRBV3-1 (or the pseudogene TRBV3-2) with TRBJ1-5; a possible D gene is TRBD1 (6 bases). Germline V gene lookup returns CDR1 LGHDT and CDR2 YNNKEL (reference sequence). The V gene lost 5 bases and the J gene lost 7 bases, with 15 bases spanning the gap. This CDR3 spans 14 amino acids. The CDR3 sequence is CASSSDRYRQPQHF. The CDR3 DNA is TGTGCCAGCAGCTCAGACAGGTACCGCCAGCCCCAGCATTTT.

J is TRBJ1-2 and V is TRBV6-5; 10 bases are shared with TRBD1. J gave up 3 bases and V 6 bases, and 4 bases lay outside the gene matches. The CDR3 is 14 residues long. Germline V CDR1 and CDR2: MNHEY, SVGAGI. CDR3 residues: CASSPGTGDYGYTF. For the CDR3, the DNA is TGTGCCAGCAGCCCCGGGACAGGGGACTATGGCTACACCTTC.

This chain links TRBV27 with TRBJ2-4; a weak D match, TRBD2 (6 bases). The V gene's germline CDR1 is MNHEY and CDR2 SMNVEV (reference sequence). V gave up 3 bases and J gave up 7 bases, with 13 bases separating them. The CDR3 extends over 14 amino acids. The DNA of the CDR3 is TGTGCCAGCAGTTTGGGGCGGGATGTGAACATTCAGTACTTC. Its translation is CASSLGRDVNIQYF.

The gene calls are TRBV7-9 and TRBJ1-3, with a weak D call TRBD1 (6 bases). Between the trimmed V and J ends, which lost 2 bases and 1 base, there was a span of 12 bases. In germline, CDR1 is SEHNR, CDR2 FQNEAQ (reference sequence). The CDR3 spans 16 residues. Written as DNA, the CDR3 is TGTGCCAGCAGCTTACCTGCAGGGGTATCTGGAAACACCATATATTTT. Translating gives CASSLPAGVSGNTIYF.

The chain joins TRBV30 to TRBJ1-5; possible D gene TRBD1, 5 bases. The CDR3 extends over 13 amino acids. CDR1 GTSNPN and CDR2 SVGIG come from the germline V gene (reference sequence). V lost 1 base and J 4 bases, leaving 8 bases between the germline ends. As DNA, the CDR3 is TGTGCCTGGAGTGGGGGGGAGAATCAGCCCCAGCATTTT. This gives the protein CAWSGGENQPQHF.

This chain joins TRBV4-1 and TRBJ1-5; D uncertain. Trimming left V 3 bases short and J 0 bases short, with 18 bases between. Germline assignment: CDR1 MGHRA and CDR2 YSYEKL. This CDR3 has 18 amino acids. CDR3 residues: CASSHPSERIDSNQPQHF. The DNA of the CDR3 is TGCGCCAGCAGCCATCCCAGCGAGAGGATTGATAGCAATCAGCCCCAGCATTTT.

The rearrangement links TRBV10-3 to TRBJ2-1, with D possibly matching TRBD2 (6 bases). The V and J ends lost 2 bases and 2 bases respectively, with 19 bases between them. The germline V gene encodes CDR1 ENHRY and CDR2 SYGVKD. The CDR3 loop spans 18 amino acids. This CDR3 is CAISEPMGRDQTYNEQFF. CDR3 nucleotide sequence: TGTGCCATCAGTGAGCCGATGGGGCGGGACCAGACCTACAATGAGCAGTTCTTC.

This sequence joins TRBV19 and TRBJ2-5; 9 bases are a match to TRBD1. V shed 4 bases, J shed 4 bases, and the junction held 7 bases outside the gene matches. The germline CDR1 and CDR2 sequences are LNHDA and SQIVND (reference sequence). CDR3 length equals 15 residues. The CDR3, as DNA: TGTGCCAGTAGTACCGGGACAGGGATGAGAGAGACCCAGTACTTC. Its protein product is CASSTGTGMRETQYF.

This sequence joins TRBV6-5 and TRBJ2-3; 9 bases align to TRBD2. The CDR3 extends over 14 amino acids. Per the germline V gene, CDR1 is MNHEY and CDR2 is SVGAGI. V trimming: 8 bases; J trimming: 3 bases; junction bases outside the gene matches: 6. The CDR3 spells CASGAGGVTDTQYF. The CDR3 DNA sequence: TGTGCCAGCGGGGCGGGAGGGGTAACAGATACGCAGTATTTT.

The V gene is TRBV29-1, the J gene TRBJ1-4; a weak D match, TRBD1 (6 bases). V dropped 5 bases and J dropped 8 bases, with 18 bases sitting between them. CDR1 is SQVTM, CDR2 ANQGSEA, per germline. CDR3 length: 14 amino acids. The chain's CDR3 is CSVRQGIAREKLFF. In DNA, the CDR3 is TGCAGCGTTCGCCAGGGGATAGCACGAGAAAAACTGTTTTTT.

The chain joins TRBV9 to TRBJ2-5; the D gene is possibly TRBD1 (7 bases). V was cut by 5 bases and J by 6 bases, with 32 bases left in between. Germline CDR1 is SGDLS and CDR2 is YYNGEE. This CDR3 spans 19 amino acids. The CDR3 DNA reads as TGTGCCAGCAGTGGGGCCCCCCGACAGGGCGGGGTAGTTGACAAGACCCAGTACTTC. Translated, it gives CASSGAPRQGGVVDKTQYF.

The V and J genes are TRBV5-1 and TRBJ2-7, with TRBD1 as a possible D gene (6 bases). The germline gives CDR1 SGHRS, CDR2 YFSETQ. The CDR3 is 14 residues long. With 1 base removed from V and 3 bases from J, the gap between germline ends came to 11 bases. The CDR3 DNA reads as TGCGCCAGCAGCTTGAGGGGGAGTCACTACGAGCAGTACTTC. The encoded protein is CASSLRGSHYEQYF.

This sequence joins TRBV6-5 and TRBJ1-1, with D hard to call. CDR1 is MNHEY and CDR2 is SVGAGI in the germline V gene. This CDR3 contains 13 residues. Trimming pared 5 bases from V and 1 base from J, leaving 8 bases between. This chain's CDR3 is CASSRGRNTEAFF. As DNA, the CDR3 is TGTGCCAGCAGTCGGGGTAGGAACACTGAAGCTTTCTTT.

The genes are TRBV19 and TRBJ2-1; D might be TRBD1 (6 bases). Germline V gene sequence: CDR1 LNHDA, CDR2 SQIVND (reference sequence). Trimming pared 4 bases from V and 4 bases from J, leaving 11 bases between. The CDR3 is 14 amino acids. This chain's CDR3 is CASSTRDTYNEQFF. CDR3 in DNA: TGTGCCAGTAGTACCCGGGACACATACAATGAGCAGTTCTTC.

The rearrangement links TRBV7-9 to TRBJ2-1; 11 nucleotides agree with TRBD2. The CDR3 is 16 residues long. Germline V gives CDR1 SEHNR, CDR2 FQNEAQ (reference sequence). V was pared by 3 bases and J by 6 bases, with 7 bases of the junction left unmatched. Written as DNA, the CDR3 is TGTGCCAGCAGCTTTCCGCTAGCGGGAGGAATCAATGAGCAGTTCTTC. Its translation: CASSFPLAGGINEQFF.

The chain is built from TRBV12-3 or TRBV12-4 and TRBJ1-1; no clear D. The CDR3 loop spans 13 amino acids. V lost 5 bases to trimming and J lost 1 base, with 8 bases between them. The chain's CDR3 is CASSITWNTEAFF. The CDR3 region has the DNA TGTGCCAGCAGTATAACATGGAACACTGAAGCTTTCTTT.

J is TRBJ2-3 and V is TRBV11-2, with 10 positions matching TRBD1. The CDR3 sequence is 19 residues long. With 4 bases clipped from V and 0 bases from J, the junction kept 13 bases outside the gene matches. Germline lookup yields CDR1 SGHAT and CDR2 FQNNGV. CDR3 sequence reads: CASSSPGTGAEASTDTQYF. CDR3 bases: TGTGCCAGCAGCTCCCCTGGGACAGGGGCCGAAGCTAGCACAGATACGCAGTATTTT.

The gene calls are TRBV6-1 and TRBJ1-5; 7 nucleotides agree with TRBD1. The CDR3 consists of 15 residues. The V gene's germline CDR1 is MNHNS and CDR2 SASEGT. The V gene end was trimmed by 8 bases and the J gene end by 0 bases; junction bases not matched to a gene: 7. This CDR3 is CASRGQDYSNQPQHF. The DNA of the CDR3 is TGTGCCAGCCGAGGACAGGACTATAGCAATCAGCCCCAGCATTTT.